The 27 T cell receptor beta chains reported below all come from one sample, sequenced in a study of blood T cell repertoires in COVID-19. The method was immunoSEQ multiplex PCR; TCRdb's version includes in-frame clones alone and lacks a portion of them. The data contain hundreds of thousands of clones, about 80% of them seen just once; the ten biggest clones take up approximately 4%. The sample comprised PBMCs or T cells enriched from blood (not recorded which). The origin of the receptors is a woman aged 40 to 55 who had been exposed to COVID-19.

V usage is TRBV7-9 and J usage is TRBJ1-6, with D possibly TRBD1 on 5 matching bases. Germline V gene lookup returns CDR1 SEHNR and CDR2 FQNEAQ (reference sequence). CDR3 length equals 14 residues. V was clipped by 3 bases and J by 7 bases, with 10 bases between them. The CDR3, as DNA: TGTGCCAGCAGCTTCGGGGGAGTAAATTCACCCCTCCACTTT. Protein product: CASSFGGVNSPLHF.

V and J are TRBV5-1 and TRBJ1-1; D uncertain. This CDR3 is built from 13 residues. V dropped 0 bases and J dropped 7 bases, with 10 bases sitting between them. From germline, CDR1 is SGHRS and CDR2 YFSETQ. The CDR3 DNA is TGCGCCAGCAGCTTGGCGCCAGAGCGTGAAGCTTTCTTT. Its protein is CASSLAPEREAFF.

V and J are TRBV10-2 and TRBJ1-3; TRBD1 aligns across 7 bases. The CDR3 totals 19 residues. Germline trimming cut 7 bases from V and 4 bases from J; bases unmatched to any gene: 22. Germline CDR1 is WSHSY and CDR2 is SAAADI. The CDR3 is CASIFIPQGGELSGNTIYF. CDR3 coding DNA: TGCGCCAGCATTTTCATCCCGCAAGGGGGCGAGTTGAGCGGAAACACCATATATTTT.

The chain combines TRBV3-1 (or the pseudogene TRBV3-2) with TRBJ2-1; tentative D call: TRBD2 (6 bases). Looked up from germline, CDR1 is LGHDT and CDR2 is YNNKEL (reference sequence). CDR3 length: 14 amino acids. V lost 1 base and J lost 5, with 9 bases in between. The CDR3 DNA sequence: TGTGCCAGCAGCCAAGTGGGACTGGACAATGAGCAGTTCTTC. Translation gives CASSQVGLDNEQFF.

The J gene is TRBJ2-7, the V gene TRBV7-9, with 10 bases identical to TRBD1. CDR3 length: 17 amino acids. Trimming cost V 3 bases and J 3 bases; bases outside gene matches: 11. Germline lookup yields CDR1 SEHNR and CDR2 FQNEAQ (reference sequence). CDR3: CASSLNPLRDRGYEQYF. The CDR3 DNA reads as TGTGCCAGCAGCTTGAACCCGCTCCGGGACAGGGGCTACGAGCAGTACTTC.

This chain joins TRBV15 and TRBJ1-2, with TRBD1 matching 7 bases. The germline V gene has CDR1 LNHNV and CDR2 YYDKDF (reference sequence). V was clipped by 2 bases and J by 12 bases; unmatched bases: 12. The CDR3 is made up of 14 amino acids. The CDR3 loop reads CATSRTGQEGRDTF. CDR3 coding DNA: TGTGCCACCAGCAGAACTGGACAGGAGGGGCGGGACACCTTC.

This chain connects TRBV5-1 to TRBJ2-3, with 12 bases matching TRBD2. CDR1 and CDR2 (germline): SGHRS, YFSETQ. The CDR3 runs 15 residues. The junction had 1 base not matched to a gene; V was cut back by 2 bases and J by 3 bases. Here the CDR3 reads CASSFTSGGTDTQYF. CDR3 nucleotides: TGCGCCAGCAGCTTTACTAGCGGGGGGACAGATACGCAGTATTTT.

The chain uses TRBV19 and TRBJ1-4, with D possibly being TRBD1 (6 bases). Per germline, CDR1 LNHDA and CDR2 SQIVND (reference sequence). V lost 8 bases and J lost 7, with 14 bases in between. This CDR3 has 13 amino acids. The CDR3 nucleotides read TGTGCCAGTGGAGTGCAGGGGAGTGAAAAACTGTTTTTT. It translates to CASGVQGSEKLFF.

The chain is built from TRBV19 and TRBJ1-1; tentative D call: TRBD1 (5 bases). This CDR3 spans 14 amino acids. The V gene lost 7 bases and the J gene lost 1 base, with 13 bases spanning the gap. Per germline, CDR1 LNHDA and CDR2 SQIVND (reference sequence). The CDR3 region has the DNA TGTGCCAGTACCCCGTGGCAGGGGAACACTGAAGCTTTCTTT. Translation gives CASTPWQGNTEAFF.

J is TRBJ1-1 and V is TRBV15; D is perhaps TRBD1 (5 bases). Germline V lookup: CDR1 LNHNV, CDR2 YYDKDF (reference sequence). V dropped 0 bases and J dropped 3 bases, with 20 bases sitting between them. This CDR3 comprises 18 residues. The DNA for the CDR3 is TGTGCCACCAGCAGAGATGGGGACTCAACACGGGGCGACACTGAAGCTTTCTTT. It yields the protein CATSRDGDSTRGDTEAFF. Complete variable domain (other parts from reference TRBV15 and TRBJ1-1): DAMVIQNPRYQVTQFGKPVTLSCSQTLNHNVMYWYQQKSSQAPKLLFHYYDKDFNNEADTPDNFQSRRPNTSFCFLDIRSPGLGDTAMYLCATSRDGDSTRGDTEAFFGQGTRLTVV.

V is TRBV5-6 and J is TRBJ1-2, with D unclear. CDR1 SGHDT and CDR2 YYEEEE come from the germline V gene. The length of the CDR3 is 16 residues. Trimming took off 0 bases at V and 4 bases at J, with 16 bases between the two ends. CDR3 DNA sequence: TGTGCCAGCAGCTTGGTGTCCCCGAGCCTCGGCTATGGCTACACCTTC. The encoded protein is CASSLVSPSLGYGYTF.

J is TRBJ2-2 and V is TRBV7-6; 8 bases line up with TRBD2. This CDR3 region has 16 residues. The V gene's germline CDR1 is SGHVS and CDR2 FNYEAQ. The V and J ends lost 5 bases and 0 bases, in that order; junction bases with no gene match: 5. The CDR3 nucleotides read TGTGCCAGCAGCCTCAGCGGGGGAACGAACACCGGGGAGCTGTTTTTT. This sequence encodes CASSLSGGTNTGELFF.

The rearrangement links TRBV20-1 to TRBJ1-2, with D perhaps matching TRBD1 (5 bases). Per germline, CDR1 DFQATT and CDR2 SNEGSKA (reference sequence). This CDR3 contains 11 residues. V was shortened by 4 bases and J by 7 bases, with 10 bases between the two germline ends. This CDR3 is CSAIGGGGYTF. Written as DNA, the CDR3 is TGCAGTGCTATCGGGGGGGGTGGCTACACCTTC.

This chain uses TRBV11-2 with TRBJ2-1; 11 positions agree with TRBD2. The CDR3 has 14 amino acids. Trimming removed 2 bases from V and 7 bases from J; junction bases left unmatched: 1. The germline V gene has CDR1 SGHAT and CDR2 FQNNGV. In DNA, the CDR3 is TGTGCCAGCAGCTTAACTAGCGGGGGAAATGAGCAGTTCTTC. Translating gives CASSLTSGGNEQFF. The full variable domain, with the rest looked up from reference TRBV11-2 and TRBJ2-1, is EAGVAQSPRYKIIEKRQSVAFWCNPISGHATLYWYQQILGQGPKLLIQFQNNGVVDDSQLPKDRFSAERLKGVDSTLKIQPAKLEDSAVYLCASSLTSGGNEQFFGPGTRLTVL.

The chain recombines TRBV7-2 with TRBJ2-1; 8 nucleotides line up with TRBD2. V trimming: 0 bases; J trimming: 8 bases; junction bases outside the gene matches: 6. CDR1 and CDR2 (germline): SGHTA, FQGNSA. The CDR3 is 15 residues long. The CDR3 protein is CASSLAGGASDEQFF. CDR3 sequence (DNA): TGTGCCAGCAGCTTAGCCGGGGGGGCCTCGGATGAGCAGTTCTTC.

This chain uses TRBV27 with TRBJ2-7; 7 bases line up with TRBD1. Germline V gene lookup returns CDR1 MNHEY and CDR2 SMNVEV (reference sequence). V trimming: 3 bases; J trimming: 5 bases; junction bases outside the gene matches: 4. The CDR3 runs to 13 residues. CDR3 coding DNA: TGTGCCAGCAGTTTTAGACAGGGTAACGAGCAGTACTTC. Its translation is CASSFRQGNEQYF.

J is TRBJ2-7 and V is TRBV10-3; no reliable D call. The germline V gene encodes CDR1 ENHRY and CDR2 SYGVKD. V dropped 2 bases and J dropped 9 bases, with 20 bases sitting between them. The CDR3 is made up of 15 amino acids. CDR3 in DNA: TGTGCCATCAGTGAGCCGGCGTCCACCCTAGATGGGCAGTACTTC. This codes for CAISEPASTLDGQYF.

The chain uses TRBV6-6 and TRBJ2-1; 7 positions agree with TRBD1. CDR1 is MNHNY, CDR2 SVGAGI, per germline (reference sequence). After removal of 2 bases from V and 4 bases from J, the junction contained 2 bases not matched to a gene. CDR3 size: 14 residues. CDR3: CASSYPTGYNEQFF. The DNA of the CDR3 is TGTGCCAGCAGTTACCCGACAGGGTACAATGAGCAGTTCTTC.

CDR3 DNA: TGCGCCAGCACTCGGGGGGACTCGCAAGAGACCCAGTACTTC. Its protein is CASTRGDSQETQYF. The chain employs TRBV10-2 and TRBJ2-5; TRBD2 agrees at 7 bases. The V and J ends lost 7 bases and 2 bases, in that order; junction bases with no gene match: 7. The CDR3 contains 14 residues. Germline V gives CDR1 WSHSY, CDR2 SAAADI.

The chain is built from TRBV28 and TRBJ1-3, with a weak D call TRBD1 (6 bases). Germline values: CDR1 MDHEN, CDR2 SYDVKM. V was trimmed by 1 base and J by 4 bases, leaving 14 bases between them. The CDR3 sequence is 16 residues long. CDR3 amino acids: CASSLSSDRFGNTIYF. Written as DNA, the CDR3 is TGTGCCAGCAGTTTATCCTCCGACAGGTTCGGAAACACCATATATTTT. The variable domain in full, with the rest retrieved from reference TRBV28 and TRBJ1-3, is DVKVTQSSRYLVKRTGEKVFLECVQDMDHENMFWYRQDPGLGLRLIYFSYDVKMKEKGDIPEGYSVSREKKERFSLILESASTNQTSMYLCASSLSSDRFGNTIYFGEGSWLTVV.

J is TRBJ2-7 and V is TRBV7-9; TRBD2 agrees at 7 bases. The V segment lost 2 bases and the J segment 7 bases; nucleotides outside the gene matches: 5. Looked up from germline, CDR1 is SEHNR and CDR2 is FQNEAQ (reference sequence). This CDR3 is built from 13 residues. This CDR3 is CASSLIRRGEQYF. DNA of the CDR3: TGTGCCAGCAGCTTAATCCGGCGGGGGGAGCAGTACTTC.

This sequence joins TRBV19 and TRBJ1-3; 8 bases are shared with TRBD1. The CDR3 covers 15 residues. Germline V lookup: CDR1 LNHDA, CDR2 SQIVND (reference sequence). With V trimmed by 2 bases and J by 4 bases, 4 bases remained unmatched. The CDR3 is CASSILTGVGNTIYF. The CDR3 DNA sequence: TGTGCCAGTAGTATATTGACAGGGGTCGGAAACACCATATATTTT.

There are a few counts of this clone. V usage is TRBV29-1 and J usage is TRBJ1-5; 10 bases align to TRBD1. Germline V lookup: CDR1 SQVTM, CDR2 ANQGSEA. This CDR3 spans 14 amino acids. The trim removed 6 bases at V and 5 bases at J, leaving 7 bases unmatched. The CDR3 DNA sequence: TGCAGCGTAGGGGGACAGGGGTTCGATCAGCCCCAGCATTTT. Its protein product is CSVGGQGFDQPQHF.

This sequence joins TRBV3-1 (or the pseudogene TRBV3-2) and TRBJ2-1, with unresolved D. V lost 3 bases and J lost 7, with 10 bases in between. The CDR3 covers 13 residues. Germline CDR1 LGHDT, CDR2 YNNKEL (reference sequence). Written as DNA, the CDR3 is TGTGCCAGCAGCCAGCGCTCCGGGAATGAGCAGTTCTTC. Translated, it gives CASSQRSGNEQFF.

This sequence joins TRBV10-3 and TRBJ2-7, with TRBD1 matching 8 bases. The germline V gene has CDR1 ENHRY and CDR2 SYGVKD. V trimming: 6 bases; J trimming: 3 bases; junction bases outside the gene matches: 13. The CDR3 has 16 residues. CDR3 DNA sequence: TGTGCCATCAGGAATTCCGGCGGGACAGGAGGCTACGAGCAGTACTTC. This sequence encodes CAIRNSGGTGGYEQYF.

The chain joins TRBV6-5 to TRBJ2-3; maybe TRBD1 (6 bases). The germline V and J ends were trimmed by 8 bases and 5 bases, with 14 bases remaining between them. This CDR3 spans 13 amino acids. Germline lookup yields CDR1 MNHEY and CDR2 SVGAGI. The CDR3 coding sequence is TGTGCCAGCGAGACAGGTGGAGGAGATACGCAGTATTTT. Amino acids: CASETGGGDTQYF.

The V and J genes are TRBV7-9 and TRBJ1-1; tentative D call: TRBD1 (6 bases). This CDR3 spans 16 amino acids. Germline V gene lookup returns CDR1 SEHNR and CDR2 FQNEAQ (reference sequence). V was cut by 6 bases and J by 2 bases, with 19 bases left in between. CDR3 loop: CASRLQRTELNTEAFF. CDR3 DNA sequence: TGTGCCAGCAGACTACAACGGACAGAATTAAACACTGAAGCTTTCTTT.